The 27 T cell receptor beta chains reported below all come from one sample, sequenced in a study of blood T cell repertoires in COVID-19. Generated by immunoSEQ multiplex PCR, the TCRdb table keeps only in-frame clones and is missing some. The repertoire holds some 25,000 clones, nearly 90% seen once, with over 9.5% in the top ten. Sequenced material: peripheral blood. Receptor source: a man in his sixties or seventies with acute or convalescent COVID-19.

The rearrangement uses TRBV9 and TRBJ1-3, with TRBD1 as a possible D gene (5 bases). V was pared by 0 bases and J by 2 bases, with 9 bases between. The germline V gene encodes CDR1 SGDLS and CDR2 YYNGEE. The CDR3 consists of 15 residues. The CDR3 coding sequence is TGTGCCAGCAGCGTAGGGGGGGTTGCTGGAAACACCATATATTTT. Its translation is CASSVGGVAGNTIYF.

CDR3 DNA sequence: TGTGCCAGCAGCGGACAGGGACGGACCGGGGAGCTGTTTTTT. This codes for CASSGQGRTGELFF. This chain joins TRBV28 and TRBJ2-2; 8 positions match TRBD1. V lost 6 bases to trimming and J lost 5 bases; unmatched junction nucleotides: 5. CDR1 and CDR2 (germline): MDHEN, SYDVKM. This CDR3 contains 14 residues.

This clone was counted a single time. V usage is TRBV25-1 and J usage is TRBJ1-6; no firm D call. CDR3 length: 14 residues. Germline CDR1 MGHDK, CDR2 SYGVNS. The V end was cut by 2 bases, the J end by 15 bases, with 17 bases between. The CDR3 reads CASSEIRSDRVLHF. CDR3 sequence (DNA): TGTGCCAGCAGTGAAATACGGAGCGATCGGGTCCTCCACTTT. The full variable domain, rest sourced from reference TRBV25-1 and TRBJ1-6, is EADIYQTPRYLVIGTGKKITLECSQTMGHDKMYWYQQDPGMELHLIHYSYGVNSTEKGDLSSESTVSRIRTEHFPLTLESARPSHTSQYLCASSEIRSDRVLHFGNGTRLTVT.

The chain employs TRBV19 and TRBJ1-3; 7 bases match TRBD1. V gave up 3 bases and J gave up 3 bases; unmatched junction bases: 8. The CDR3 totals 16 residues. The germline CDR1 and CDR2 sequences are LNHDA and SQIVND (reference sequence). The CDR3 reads CASSIGTVNGGNTIYF. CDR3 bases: TGTGCCAGTAGTATCGGGACAGTTAATGGTGGAAACACCATATATTTT.

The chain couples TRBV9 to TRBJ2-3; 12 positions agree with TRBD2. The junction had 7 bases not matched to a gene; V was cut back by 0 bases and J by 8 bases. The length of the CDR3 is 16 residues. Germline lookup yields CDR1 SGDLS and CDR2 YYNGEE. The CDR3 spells CASSVAASGGVRTQYF. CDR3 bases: TGTGCCAGCAGCGTAGCGGCTAGCGGGGGGGTTCGTACGCAGTATTTT.

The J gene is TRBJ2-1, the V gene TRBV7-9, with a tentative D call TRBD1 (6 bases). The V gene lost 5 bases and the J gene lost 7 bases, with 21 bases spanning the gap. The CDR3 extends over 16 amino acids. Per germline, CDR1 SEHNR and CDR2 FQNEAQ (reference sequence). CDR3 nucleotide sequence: TGTGCCAGCAGCACACCAGGGGCGAAGACAAGGAATGAGCAGTTCTTC. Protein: CASSTPGAKTRNEQFF. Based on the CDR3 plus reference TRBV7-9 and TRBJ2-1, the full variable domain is DTGVSQNPRHKITKRGQNVTFRCDPISEHNRLYWYRQTLGQGPEFLTYFQNEAQLEKSRLLSDRFSAERPKGSFSTLEIQRTEQGDSAMYLCASSTPGAKTRNEQFFGPGTRLTVL.

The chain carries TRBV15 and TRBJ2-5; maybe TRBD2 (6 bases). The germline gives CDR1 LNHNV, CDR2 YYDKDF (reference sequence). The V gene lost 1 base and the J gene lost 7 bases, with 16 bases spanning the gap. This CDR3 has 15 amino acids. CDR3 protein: CATSRGQPSGGTQYF. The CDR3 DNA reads TGTGCCACCAGCAGAGGTCAGCCCTCCGGGGGGACCCAGTACTTC. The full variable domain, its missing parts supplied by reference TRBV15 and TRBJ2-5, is DAMVIQNPRYQVTQFGKPVTLSCSQTLNHNVMYWYQQKSSQAPKLLFHYYDKDFNNEADTPDNFQSRRPNTSFCFLDIRSPGLGDTAMYLCATSRGQPSGGTQYFGPGTRLLVL.

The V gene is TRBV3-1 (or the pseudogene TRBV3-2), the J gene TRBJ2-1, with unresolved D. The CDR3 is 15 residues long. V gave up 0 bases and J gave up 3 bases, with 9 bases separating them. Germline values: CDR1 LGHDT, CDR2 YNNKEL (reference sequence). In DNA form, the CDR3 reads TGTGCCAGCAGCCAAGATGTGCCTAGCTACAATGAGCAGTTCTTC. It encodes CASSQDVPSYNEQFF.

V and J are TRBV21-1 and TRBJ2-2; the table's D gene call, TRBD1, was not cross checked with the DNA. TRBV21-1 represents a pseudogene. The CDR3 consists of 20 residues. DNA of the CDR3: TGTGCCAGCAGCAAAGGTCCGGGACAGGGGTTCGGGCTGAACACCGGGGAGCTGTTTTTT. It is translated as CASSKGPGQGFGLNTGELFF.

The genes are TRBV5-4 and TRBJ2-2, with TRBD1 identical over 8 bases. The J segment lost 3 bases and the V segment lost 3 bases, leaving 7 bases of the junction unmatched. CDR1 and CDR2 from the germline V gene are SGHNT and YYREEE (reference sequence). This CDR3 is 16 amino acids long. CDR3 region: CASSWGDRGYTGELFF. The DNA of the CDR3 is TGTGCCAGCAGCTGGGGAGACAGGGGTTACACCGGGGAGCTGTTTTTT.

CDR3 loop: CTSSQSSGRRDTGELFF. The CDR3 nucleotides are TGCACCAGCAGCCAATCTAGCGGGAGGAGGGACACCGGGGAGCTGTTTTTT. The chain combines TRBV1 with TRBJ2-2; TRBD2 reflects the table's D call only, with no check against the DNA. TRBV1 is tagged as a pseudogene. The CDR3 covers 17 residues.

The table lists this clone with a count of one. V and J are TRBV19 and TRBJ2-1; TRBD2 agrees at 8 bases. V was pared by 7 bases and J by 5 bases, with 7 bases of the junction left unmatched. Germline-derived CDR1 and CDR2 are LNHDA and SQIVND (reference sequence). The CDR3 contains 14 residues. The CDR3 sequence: CASNRGGVHNEQFF. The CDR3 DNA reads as TGTGCCAGTAATCGGGGGGGTGTTCACAATGAGCAGTTCTTC. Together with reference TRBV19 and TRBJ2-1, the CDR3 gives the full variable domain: DGGITQSPKYLFRKEGQNVTLSCEQNLNHDAMYWYRQDPGQGLRLIYYSQIVNDFQKGDIAEGYSVSREKKESFPLTVTSAQKNPTAFYLCASNRGGVHNEQFFGPGTRLTVL.

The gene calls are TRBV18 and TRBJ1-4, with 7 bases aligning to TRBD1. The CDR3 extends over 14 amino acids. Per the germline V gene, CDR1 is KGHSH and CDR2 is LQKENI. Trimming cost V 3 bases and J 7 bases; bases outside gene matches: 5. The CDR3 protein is CASSPTGRIEKLFF. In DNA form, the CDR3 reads TGTGCCAGCTCACCGACAGGGAGGATTGAAAAACTGTTTTTT.

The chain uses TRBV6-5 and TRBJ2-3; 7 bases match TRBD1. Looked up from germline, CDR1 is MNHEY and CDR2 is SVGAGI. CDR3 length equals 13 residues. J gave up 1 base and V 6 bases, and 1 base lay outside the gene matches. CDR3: CASRGTGTDTQYF. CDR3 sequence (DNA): TGTGCCAGCAGGGGGACAGGCACAGATACGCAGTATTTT.

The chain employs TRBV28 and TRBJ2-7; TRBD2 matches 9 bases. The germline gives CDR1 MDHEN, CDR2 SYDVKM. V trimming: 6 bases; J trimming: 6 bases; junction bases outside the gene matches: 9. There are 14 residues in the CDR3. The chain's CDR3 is CASRSWTSEGEQYF. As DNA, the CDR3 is TGTGCCAGCAGATCATGGACTAGCGAGGGCGAGCAGTACTTC.

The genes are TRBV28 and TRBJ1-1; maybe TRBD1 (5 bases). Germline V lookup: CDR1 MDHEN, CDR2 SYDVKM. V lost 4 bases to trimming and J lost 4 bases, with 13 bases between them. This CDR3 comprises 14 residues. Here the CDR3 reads CASSSSGIVTEAFF. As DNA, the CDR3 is TGTGCCAGCAGTTCCTCAGGGATTGTCACTGAAGCTTTCTTT.

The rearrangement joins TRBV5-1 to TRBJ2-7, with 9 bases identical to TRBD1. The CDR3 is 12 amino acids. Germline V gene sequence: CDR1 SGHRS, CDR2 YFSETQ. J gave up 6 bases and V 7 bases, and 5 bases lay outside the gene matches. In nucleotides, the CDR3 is TGCGCCAGCGGGACAGGGACACCCGAGCAGTACTTC. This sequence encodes CASGTGTPEQYF.

The CDR3 DNA reads as TGTGCCAGCAGTAAAAGGGACTCCGTCTACGAGCAGTACTTC. Translating it yields CASSKRDSVYEQYF. The rearrangement links TRBV6-5 to TRBJ2-7; weak D call: TRBD2 (6 bases). CDR3 length equals 14 residues. Trimming stripped 5 bases from V and 3 bases from J, with 14 bases between. From germline, CDR1 is MNHEY and CDR2 SVGAGI.

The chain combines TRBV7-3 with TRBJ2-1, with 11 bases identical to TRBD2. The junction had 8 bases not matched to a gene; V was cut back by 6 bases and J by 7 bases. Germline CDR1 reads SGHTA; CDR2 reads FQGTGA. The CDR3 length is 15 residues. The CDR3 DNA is TGTGCCAGCAGTCTTACTAGCGGGAGTGGAAATGAGCAGTTCTTC. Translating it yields CASSLTSGSGNEQFF.

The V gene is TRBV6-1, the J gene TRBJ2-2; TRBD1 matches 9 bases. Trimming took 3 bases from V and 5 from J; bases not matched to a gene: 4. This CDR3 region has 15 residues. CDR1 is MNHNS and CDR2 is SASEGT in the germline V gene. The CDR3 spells CASSEDRGRTGELFF. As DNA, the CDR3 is TGTGCCAGCAGTGAGGACAGGGGAAGGACCGGGGAGCTGTTTTTT.

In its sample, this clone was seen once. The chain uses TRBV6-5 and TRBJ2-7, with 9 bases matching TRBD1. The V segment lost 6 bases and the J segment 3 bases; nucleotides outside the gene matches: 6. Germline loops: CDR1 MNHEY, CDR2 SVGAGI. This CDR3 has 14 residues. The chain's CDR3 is CASSPGTGIYEQYF. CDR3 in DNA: TGTGCCAGCAGCCCCGGGACAGGGATCTACGAGCAGTACTTC.

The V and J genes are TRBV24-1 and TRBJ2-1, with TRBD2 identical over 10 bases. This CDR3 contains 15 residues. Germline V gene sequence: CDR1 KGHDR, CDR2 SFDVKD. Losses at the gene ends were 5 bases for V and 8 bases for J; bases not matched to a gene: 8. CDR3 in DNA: TGTGCCACCAGTGGTGAAAGCGGGAGGGCCCATGAGCAGTTCTTC. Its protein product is CATSGESGRAHEQFF.

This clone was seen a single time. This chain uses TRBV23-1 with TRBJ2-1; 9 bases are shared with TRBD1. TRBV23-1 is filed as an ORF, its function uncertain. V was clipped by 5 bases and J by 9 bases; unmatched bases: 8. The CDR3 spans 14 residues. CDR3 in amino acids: CASSFRDRVIEQFF. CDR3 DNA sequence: TGCGCCAGCAGTTTTCGGGACAGGGTGATTGAGCAGTTCTTC.

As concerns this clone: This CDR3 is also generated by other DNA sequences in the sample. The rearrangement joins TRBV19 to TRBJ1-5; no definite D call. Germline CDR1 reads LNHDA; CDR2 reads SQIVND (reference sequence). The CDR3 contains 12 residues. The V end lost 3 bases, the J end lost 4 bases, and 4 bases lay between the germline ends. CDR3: CASSISNQPQHF. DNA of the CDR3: TGTGCCAGTAGTATCTCGAATCAGCCCCAGCATTTT.

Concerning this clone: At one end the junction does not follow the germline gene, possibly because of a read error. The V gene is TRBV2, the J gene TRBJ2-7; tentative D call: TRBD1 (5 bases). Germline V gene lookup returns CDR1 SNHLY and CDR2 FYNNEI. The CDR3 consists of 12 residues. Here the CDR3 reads CASREDSYEQYF. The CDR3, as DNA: TGTGCCAGCAGAGAAGACAGCTACGAGCAGTACTTC.

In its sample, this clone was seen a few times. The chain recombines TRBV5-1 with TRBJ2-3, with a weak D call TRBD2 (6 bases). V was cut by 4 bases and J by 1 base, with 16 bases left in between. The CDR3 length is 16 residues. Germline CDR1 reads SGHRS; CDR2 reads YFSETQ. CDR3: CASSRNPGTGTDTQYF. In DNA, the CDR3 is TGCGCCAGCAGCCGCAACCCCGGGACTGGCACAGATACGCAGTATTTT.

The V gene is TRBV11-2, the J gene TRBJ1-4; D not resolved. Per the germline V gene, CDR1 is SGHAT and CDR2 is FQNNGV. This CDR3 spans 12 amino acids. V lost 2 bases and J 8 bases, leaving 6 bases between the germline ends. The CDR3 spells CASSLMAEKLFF. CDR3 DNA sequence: TGTGCCAGCAGCTTAATGGCCGAAAAACTGTTTTTT.